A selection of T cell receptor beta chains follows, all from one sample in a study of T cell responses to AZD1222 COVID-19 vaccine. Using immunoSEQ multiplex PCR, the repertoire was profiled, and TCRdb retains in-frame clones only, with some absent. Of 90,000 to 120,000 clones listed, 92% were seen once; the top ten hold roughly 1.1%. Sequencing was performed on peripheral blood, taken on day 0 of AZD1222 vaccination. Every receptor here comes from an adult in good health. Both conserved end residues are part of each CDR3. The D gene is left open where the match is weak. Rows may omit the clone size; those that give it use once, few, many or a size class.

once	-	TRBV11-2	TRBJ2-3	TGTGCCAGCAGCCATCGCACAGATACGCAGTATTTT	CASSHRTDTQYF
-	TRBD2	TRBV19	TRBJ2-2	TGTGCCAGTAGCGGACTAGCGGGAAGACCCCCGAACACCGGGGAGCTGTTTTTT	CASSGLAGRPPNTGELFF
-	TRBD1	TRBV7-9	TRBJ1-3	TGTGCCAGCAGTCGAGACAGGGCAAACACCATATATTTT	CASSRDRANTIYF
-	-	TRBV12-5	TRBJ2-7	TGTGCTAGTGGTGCTCCGGGACGGAGCTACGAGCAGTACTTC	CASGAPGRSYEQYF
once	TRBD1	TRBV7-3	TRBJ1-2	TGTGCCAGCAGCTACACAGGGGGAGGTGGCTACACCTTC	CASSYTGGGGYTF
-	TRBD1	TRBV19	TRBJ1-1	TGTGCCAGTAGGATGACAGGGGCCCCGAACACTGAAGCTTTCTTT	CASRMTGAPNTEAFF
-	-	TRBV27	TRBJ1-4	TGTGCCAGCAGAGAGTGGGGGGATGAAAAACTGTTTTTT	CASREWGDEKLFF
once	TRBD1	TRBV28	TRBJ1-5	TGTGCCAGCAGAGAGGGACAGGGCTACAATCAGCCCCAGCATTTT	CASREGQGYNQPQHF
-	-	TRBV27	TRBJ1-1	TGTGCCAGCAGTTCCCTAAAGGTGGTGAACACTGAAGCTTTCTTT	CASSSLKVVNTEAFF
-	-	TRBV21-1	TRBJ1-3	-	CASSSHKVGSWGSGNTIYF
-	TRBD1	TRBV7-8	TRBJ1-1	TGTGCCAGCAGCGACTGGACAGGGTTGAACACTGAAGCTTTCTTT	CASSDWTGLNTEAFF
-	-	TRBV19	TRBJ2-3	TGTGCCAGTAGTATGGTACTGAGGGGGGGTACGCAGTATTTT	CASSMVLRGGTQYF
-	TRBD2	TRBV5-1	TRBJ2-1	TGCGCCAGCAGCTTTGGCCTAGCGGGGGGGCCGGCCAATGAGCAGTTCTTC	CASSFGLAGGPANEQFF
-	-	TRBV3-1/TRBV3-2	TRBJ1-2	TGTGCCAGCAGCCAAGGTGGACAGTATGGCTACACCTTC	CASSQGGQYGYTF
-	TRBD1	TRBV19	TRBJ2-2	TGTGCCAGTAAGGGACAGGGGAACACCGGGGAGCTGTTTTTT	CASKGQGNTGELFF
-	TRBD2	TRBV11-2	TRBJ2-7	TGTGCCAGCAGTTCCGGGACTAGCGGGAGGCCTTGGTCTAACGAGCAGTACTTC	CASSSGTSGRPWSNEQYF
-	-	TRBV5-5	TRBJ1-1	TGTGCCAGCAGCGTCTCCGGGACAAGGGAAGAAGCTTTCTTT	CASSVSGTREEAFF
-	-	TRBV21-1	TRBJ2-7	TGTGCCAGCAGAGGACAGTTTAAGTCCTACGAGCAGTACTTC	CASRGQFKSYEQYF
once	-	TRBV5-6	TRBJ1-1	TGTGCCAGCAGCTTTGGCACGACCACTGAAGCTTTCTTT	CASSFGTTTEAFF
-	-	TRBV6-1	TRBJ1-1	TGTGCCAGCAGTGAAAGGGGATATGCTTTCTTT	CASSERGYAFF